This passage covers 14 T cell receptor beta chains from one sample sequenced in a study of cytomegalovirus exposure and HLA in healthy donors. The PCR employed 60 Vbeta primers together with 13 Jbeta primers. Some clones are missing from TCRdb's copy, which holds only in-frame ones; the method was immunoSEQ multiplex PCR. The sample holds about 130,000 clones, 81% seen once. Sequences were obtained from PBMCs. The receptors were sampled from a man between 18 and 35 years old in good health and CMV-seropositive.

This chain joins TRBV5-1 and TRBJ1-4; D remains unclear. Germline V gene lookup returns CDR1 SGHRS and CDR2 YFSETQ. This CDR3 contains 14 residues. Trimming took off 2 bases at V and 5 bases at J, with 10 bases between the two ends. For the CDR3, the DNA is TGCGCCAGCAGCTTAACAGTGATGAATGAAAAACTGTTTTTT. Protein sequence: CASSLTVMNEKLFF.

The chain combines TRBV7-2 with TRBJ1-5; 10 nucleotides line up with TRBD1. CDR1 and CDR2 from the germline V gene are SGHTA and FQGNSA. The trim removed 0 bases at V and 11 bases at J, leaving 7 bases unmatched. CDR3 length: 15 amino acids. CDR3 bases: TGTGCCAGCAGCTTAGCGGGGACAGGGGTCCGCTCCCAGCATTTT. This sequence encodes CASSLAGTGVRSQHF. Full variable domain (missing parts from reference TRBV7-2 and TRBJ1-5): GAGVSQSPSNKVTEKGKDVELRCDPISGHTALYWYRQSLGQGLEFLIYFQGNSAPDKSGLPSDRFSAERTGGSVSTLTIQRTQQEDSAVYLCASSLAGTGVRSQHFGDGTRLSIL.

This CDR3 is CASGQGAREKLFF. The CDR3 DNA reads TGTGCTAGTGGCCAGGGGGCTCGAGAAAAACTGTTTTTT. This chain connects TRBV12-5 to TRBJ1-4; TRBD1 agrees at 8 bases. V shed 6 bases and J 8 bases; nucleotides not matched to a gene: 5. The CDR3 is 13 amino acids. Germline V gene sequence: CDR1 LGHNT, CDR2 FRNRAP.

The chain uses TRBV11-2 and TRBJ1-1; D is unclear. The ends were cut back, 3 bases at V and 1 base at J, with 12 bases in the middle. CDR3 length: 15 amino acids. CDR1 is SGHAT, CDR2 FQNNGV, per germline. CDR3 protein: CASSFSSPGNTEAFF. CDR3 sequence (DNA): TGTGCCAGCAGCTTCTCCTCCCCAGGGAACACTGAAGCTTTCTTT. The variable domain in full, with the rest retrieved from reference TRBV11-2 and TRBJ1-1, is EAGVAQSPRYKIIEKRQSVAFWCNPISGHATLYWYQQILGQGPKLLIQFQNNGVVDDSQLPKDRFSAERLKGVDSTLKIQPAKLEDSAVYLCASSFSSPGNTEAFFGQGTRLTVV.

This chain links TRBV29-1 with TRBJ2-7; TRBD2 matches at 9 bases. The CDR3 sequence is 14 residues long. Germline V gene data show CDR1 as SQVTM and CDR2 as ANQGSEA. V was clipped by 3 bases and J by 3 bases; unmatched bases: 6. This chain's CDR3 is CSVEGRRGGYEQYF. CDR3 sequence (DNA): TGCAGCGTTGAGGGGCGGCGGGGGGGCTACGAGCAGTACTTC.

This chain uses TRBV4-3 with TRBJ2-7; TRBD1 aligns across 8 bases. V shed 4 bases and J 2 bases; nucleotides not matched to a gene: 7. Looked up from germline, CDR1 is LGHNA and CDR2 is YSLEER. The CDR3 runs to 15 residues. The CDR3 DNA reads as TGCGCCAGCAGCCTTACGACAGGGGTCACCTACGAGCAGTACTTC. Protein: CASSLTTGVTYEQYF.

The chain is built from TRBV5-6 and TRBJ1-2; D call uncertain. This CDR3 contains 16 residues. Germline V gene lookup returns CDR1 SGHDT and CDR2 YYEEEE. The V end was cut by 3 bases, the J end by 0 bases, with 15 bases between. The CDR3 protein is CASSSDGLRANYGYTF. The CDR3 coding sequence is TGTGCCAGCAGCTCCGACGGTTTGAGGGCTAACTATGGCTACACCTTC.

The chain joins TRBV6-5 to TRBJ1-1; tentative D call: TRBD1 (6 bases). V lost 6 bases and J lost 1, with 12 bases in between. The CDR3 has 14 amino acids. Germline V gene sequence: CDR1 MNHEY, CDR2 SVGAGI. CDR3 amino acids: CASRPNRENTEAFF. The CDR3 coding sequence is TGTGCCAGCAGACCCAACAGGGAGAACACTGAAGCTTTCTTT.

The chain combines TRBV4-2 with TRBJ1-3; D may be TRBD1 (6 bases). Germline V lookup: CDR1 LGHNA, CDR2 YNFKEQ. CDR3 length equals 18 residues. V was shortened by 0 bases and J by 4 bases, with 19 bases between the two germline ends. The CDR3 sequence is CASSQEGGFSATGNTIYF. CDR3 sequence (DNA): TGTGCCAGCAGCCAAGAAGGGGGATTTTCCGCTACCGGAAACACCATATATTTT.

This chain connects TRBV30 to TRBJ1-2, with D possibly being TRBD1 (5 bases). The CDR3 totals 12 residues. Germline assignment: CDR1 GTSNPN and CDR2 SVGIG (reference sequence). The V gene lost 4 bases and the J gene lost 4 bases, with 10 bases spanning the gap. The CDR3 sequence: CAWIQGFYGYTF. CDR3 coding DNA: TGTGCCTGGATCCAGGGATTCTATGGCTACACCTTC.

This clone has only a few counts. The chain combines TRBV6-1 with TRBJ1-5; tentative D call: TRBD1 (5 bases). The CDR3 covers 13 residues. Germline values: CDR1 MNHNS, CDR2 SASEGT. Trimming left V 6 bases short and J 9 bases short, with 15 bases between. CDR3 region: CASRRDRNGPQHF. CDR3 bases: TGTGCCAGCAGGCGGGACCGAAATGGGCCCCAGCATTTT.

The CDR3 DNA sequence: TGTGCCAGCAGCTCTACTAGTAAAGACGAGCAGTACTTC. Its translation: CASSSTSKDEQYF. The chain couples TRBV27 to TRBJ2-7; a possible D gene is TRBD2 (5 bases). The CDR3 has 13 residues. Germline V gene sequence: CDR1 MNHEY, CDR2 SMNVEV (reference sequence). V lost 6 bases to trimming and J lost 5 bases, with 14 bases between them.

The rearrangement uses TRBV27 and TRBJ2-4; 8 bases fit TRBD1. This CDR3 is built from 13 residues. In germline, CDR1 is MNHEY, CDR2 SMNVEV (reference sequence). V trimming: 5 bases; J trimming: 8 bases; junction bases outside the gene matches: 5. CDR3: CASSLDRGDIQYF. Written as DNA, the CDR3 is TGTGCCAGCAGTCTCGACAGGGGTGACATTCAGTACTTC.

The chain links TRBV4-2 to TRBJ1-2, with 9 positions matching TRBD1. V lost 1 base to trimming and J lost 3 bases; unmatched junction nucleotides: 9. The CDR3 spans 17 residues. In germline, CDR1 is LGHNA, CDR2 YNFKEQ. CDR3 loop: CASSQGTTTGGDYGYTF. The CDR3, as DNA: TGTGCCAGCAGCCAAGGGACCACGACAGGGGGTGACTATGGCTACACCTTC.